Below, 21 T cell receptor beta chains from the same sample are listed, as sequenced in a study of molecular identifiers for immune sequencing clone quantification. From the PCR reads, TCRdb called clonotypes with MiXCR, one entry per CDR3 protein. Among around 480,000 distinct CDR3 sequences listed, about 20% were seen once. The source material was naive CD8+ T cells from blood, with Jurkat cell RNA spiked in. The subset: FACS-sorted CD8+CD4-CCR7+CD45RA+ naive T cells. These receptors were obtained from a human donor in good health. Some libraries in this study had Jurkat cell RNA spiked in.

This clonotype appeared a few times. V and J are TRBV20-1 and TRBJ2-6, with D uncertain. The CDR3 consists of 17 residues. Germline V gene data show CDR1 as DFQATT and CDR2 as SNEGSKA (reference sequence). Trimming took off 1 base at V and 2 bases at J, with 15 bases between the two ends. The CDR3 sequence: CSARVRQRDTGANVLTF. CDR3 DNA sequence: TGCAGTGCTAGAGTAAGGCAAAGAGATACTGGGGCCAACGTCCTGACTTTC.

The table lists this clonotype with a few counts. CDR3 protein: CASSAGGPNSPLHF. CDR3 bases: TGTGCCAGCAGCGCGGGAGGTCCAAATTCACCCCTCCACTTT. The V and J genes are TRBV5-3 and TRBJ1-6; no clear D gene. TRBV5-3 is identified as an open reading frame with a role that is uncertain. The CDR3 is made up of 14 amino acids. Trimming took 8 bases from V and 7 from J, leaving 16 bases between them.

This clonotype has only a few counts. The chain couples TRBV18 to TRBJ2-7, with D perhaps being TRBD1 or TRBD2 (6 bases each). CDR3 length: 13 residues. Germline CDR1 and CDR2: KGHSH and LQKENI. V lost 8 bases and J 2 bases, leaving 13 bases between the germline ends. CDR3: CASRGGGTYEQYF. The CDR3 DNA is TGTGCCAGCCGCGGAGGGGGAACCTACGAGCAGTACTTC.

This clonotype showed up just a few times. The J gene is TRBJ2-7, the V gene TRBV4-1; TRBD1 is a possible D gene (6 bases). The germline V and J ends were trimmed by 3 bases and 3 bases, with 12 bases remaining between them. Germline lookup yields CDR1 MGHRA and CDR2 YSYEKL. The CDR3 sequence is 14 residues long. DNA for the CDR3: TGCGCCAGCAGCCAGAGGACAGACTACTACGAGCAGTACTTC. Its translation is CASSQRTDYYEQYF.

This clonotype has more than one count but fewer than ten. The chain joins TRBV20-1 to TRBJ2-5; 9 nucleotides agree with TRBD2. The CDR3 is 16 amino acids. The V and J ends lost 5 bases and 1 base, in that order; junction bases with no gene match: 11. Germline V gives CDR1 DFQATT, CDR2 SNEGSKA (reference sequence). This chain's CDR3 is CSAASLLAGVQETQYF. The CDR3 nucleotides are TGCAGTGCTGCAAGCCTGTTAGCGGGGGTCCAAGAGACCCAGTACTTC.

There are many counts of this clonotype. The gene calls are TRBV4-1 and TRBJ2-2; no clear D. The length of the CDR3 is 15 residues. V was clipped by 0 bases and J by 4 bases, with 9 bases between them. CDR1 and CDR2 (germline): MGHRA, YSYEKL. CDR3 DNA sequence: TGCGCCAGCAGCCAAGAACATCTGAGCACCGGGGAGCTGTTTTTT. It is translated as CASSQEHLSTGELFF.

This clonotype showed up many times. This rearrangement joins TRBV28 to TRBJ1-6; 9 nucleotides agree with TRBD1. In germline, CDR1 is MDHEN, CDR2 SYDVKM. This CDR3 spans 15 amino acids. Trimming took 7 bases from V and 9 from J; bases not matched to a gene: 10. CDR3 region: CASTDTGGWVSPLHF. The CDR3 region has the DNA TGTGCCAGCACCGATACAGGGGGCTGGGTTTCACCCCTCCACTTT.

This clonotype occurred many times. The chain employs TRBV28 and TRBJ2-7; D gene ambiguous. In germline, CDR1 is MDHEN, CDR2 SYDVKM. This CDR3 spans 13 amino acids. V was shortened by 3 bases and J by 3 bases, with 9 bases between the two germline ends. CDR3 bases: TGTGCCAGCAGTTTTGGTCGGAACTACGAGCAGTACTTC. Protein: CASSFGRNYEQYF.

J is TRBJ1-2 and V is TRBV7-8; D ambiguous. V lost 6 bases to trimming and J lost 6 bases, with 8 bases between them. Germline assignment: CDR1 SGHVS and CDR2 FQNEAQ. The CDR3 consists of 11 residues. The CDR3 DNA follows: TGTGCCAGCAGTAATGGGGATGGCTACACCTTC. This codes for CASSNGDGYTF.

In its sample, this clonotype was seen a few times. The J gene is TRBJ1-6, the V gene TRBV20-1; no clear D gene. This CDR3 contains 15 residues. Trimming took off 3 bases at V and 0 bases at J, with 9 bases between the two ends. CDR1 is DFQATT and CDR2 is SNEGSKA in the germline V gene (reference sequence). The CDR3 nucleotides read TGCAGTGCTAGGGGGTATGACTCCTATAATTCACCCCTCCACTTT. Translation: CSARGYDSYNSPLHF.

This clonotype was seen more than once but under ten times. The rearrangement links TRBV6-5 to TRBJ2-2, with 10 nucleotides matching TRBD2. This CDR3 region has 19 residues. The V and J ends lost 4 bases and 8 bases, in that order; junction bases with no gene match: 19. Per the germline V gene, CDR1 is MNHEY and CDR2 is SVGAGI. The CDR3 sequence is CASSSPIHGTSDGGGELFF. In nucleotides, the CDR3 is TGTGCCAGCAGTTCTCCTATACACGGGACTAGCGACGGGGGGGGGGAGCTGTTTTTT.

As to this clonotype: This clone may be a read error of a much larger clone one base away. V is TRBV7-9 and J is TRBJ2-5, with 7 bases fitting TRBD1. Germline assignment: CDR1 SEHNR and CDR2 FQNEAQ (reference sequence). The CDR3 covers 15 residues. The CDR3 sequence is CASSVGTEFQETQHF. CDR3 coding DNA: TGTGCCAGCAGCGTAGGGACAGAGTTCCAAGAGACCCAGCACTTC.

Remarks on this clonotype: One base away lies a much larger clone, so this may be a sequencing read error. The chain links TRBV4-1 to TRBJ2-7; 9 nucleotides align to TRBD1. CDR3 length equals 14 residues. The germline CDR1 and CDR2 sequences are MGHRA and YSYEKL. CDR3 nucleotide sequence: TGCGCCAGCAGCCAAGAGATCGGCGAGACAGGGGGAGACTTC. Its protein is CASSQEIGETGGDF.

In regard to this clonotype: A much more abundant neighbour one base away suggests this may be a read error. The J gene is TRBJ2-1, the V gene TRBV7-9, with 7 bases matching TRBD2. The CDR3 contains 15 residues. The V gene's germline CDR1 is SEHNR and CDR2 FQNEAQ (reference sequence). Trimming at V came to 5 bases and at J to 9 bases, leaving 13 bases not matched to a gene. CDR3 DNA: TGTGCCAGCAGCCAAATGGACGGGGGGAGCCGTGAGCAGTTCTTC. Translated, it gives CASSQMDGGSREQFF.

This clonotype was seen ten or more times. This chain's CDR3 is CATPGQGIGEQFF. CDR3 sequence (DNA): TGTGCCACCCCGGGTCAAGGGATCGGTGAGCAGTTCTTC. The chain couples TRBV2 to TRBJ2-1, with D uncertain. CDR1 SNHLY and CDR2 FYNNEI come from the germline V gene. The CDR3 extends over 13 amino acids. V shed 10 bases and J shed 9 bases, with 19 bases lying between them.

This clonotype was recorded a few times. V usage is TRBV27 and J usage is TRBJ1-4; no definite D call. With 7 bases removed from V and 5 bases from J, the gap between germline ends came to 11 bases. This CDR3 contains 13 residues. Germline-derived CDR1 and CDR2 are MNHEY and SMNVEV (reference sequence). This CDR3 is CASMNLLNEKLFF. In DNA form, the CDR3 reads TGTGCCAGCATGAACCTTTTAAATGAAAAACTGTTTTTT.

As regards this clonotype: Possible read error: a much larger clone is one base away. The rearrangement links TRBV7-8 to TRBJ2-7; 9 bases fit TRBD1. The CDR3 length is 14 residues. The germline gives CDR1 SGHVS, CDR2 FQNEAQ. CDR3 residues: CANSLRGTGYEQYF. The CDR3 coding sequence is TGTGCCAACAGCCTCCGGGGGACAGGGTACGAGCAGTACTTC.

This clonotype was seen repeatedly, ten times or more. The CDR3 sequence is CASSLWGSGQNTEAFF. CDR3 nucleotides: TGTGCCAGCAGCTTATGGGGTTCAGGACAGAACACTGAAGCTTTCTTT. The chain recombines TRBV11-2 with TRBJ1-1; D possibly corresponds to TRBD1 (5 bases). The V gene's germline CDR1 is SGHAT and CDR2 FQNNGV. The ends were cut back, 2 bases at V and 1 base at J, with 14 bases in the middle. There are 16 residues in the CDR3.

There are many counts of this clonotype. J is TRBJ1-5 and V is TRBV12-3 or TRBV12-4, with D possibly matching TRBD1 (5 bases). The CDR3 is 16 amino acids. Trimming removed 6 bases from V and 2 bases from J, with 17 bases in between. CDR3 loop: CASSPSSGGGNQPQHF. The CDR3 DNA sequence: TGTGCCAGCAGCCCGTCCTCCGGGGGAGGCAATCAGCCCCAGCATTTT.

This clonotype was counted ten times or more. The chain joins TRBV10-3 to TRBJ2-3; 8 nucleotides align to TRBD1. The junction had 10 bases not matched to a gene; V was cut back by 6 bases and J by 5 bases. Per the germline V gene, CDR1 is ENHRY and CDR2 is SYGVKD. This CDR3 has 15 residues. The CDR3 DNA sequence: TGTGCCATCAGAACCGTGGACAGGGAGAAAGATACGCAGTATTTT. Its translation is CAIRTVDREKDTQYF.

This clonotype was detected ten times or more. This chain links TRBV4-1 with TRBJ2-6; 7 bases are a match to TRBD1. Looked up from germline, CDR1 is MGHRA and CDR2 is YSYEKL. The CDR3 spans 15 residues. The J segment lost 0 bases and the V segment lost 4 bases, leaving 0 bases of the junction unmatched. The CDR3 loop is CASSPGGSGANVLTF. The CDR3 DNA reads TGCGCCAGCAGCCCAGGGGGCTCTGGGGCCAACGTCCTGACTTTC.